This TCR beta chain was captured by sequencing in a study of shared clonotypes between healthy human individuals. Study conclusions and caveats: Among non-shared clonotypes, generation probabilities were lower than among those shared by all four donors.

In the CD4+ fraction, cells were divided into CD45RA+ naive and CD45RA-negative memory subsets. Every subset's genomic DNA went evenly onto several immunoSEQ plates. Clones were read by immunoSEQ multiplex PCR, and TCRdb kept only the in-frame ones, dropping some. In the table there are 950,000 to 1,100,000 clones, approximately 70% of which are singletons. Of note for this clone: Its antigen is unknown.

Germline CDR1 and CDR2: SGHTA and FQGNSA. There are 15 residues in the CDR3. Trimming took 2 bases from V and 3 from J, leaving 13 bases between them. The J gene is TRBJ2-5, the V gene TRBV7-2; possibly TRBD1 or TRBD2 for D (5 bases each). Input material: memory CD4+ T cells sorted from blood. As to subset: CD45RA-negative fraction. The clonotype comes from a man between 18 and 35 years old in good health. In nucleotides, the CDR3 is TGTGCCAGCAGCTTACGGGGAAGACAGAAAGAGACCCAGTACTTC. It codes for CASSLRGRQKETQYF.